This is a list of T cell receptor beta chains from one sample in a study of T cells after yellow fever vaccination. TCRdb reanalysed the 5' RACE reads using MiXCR and keeps one entry per CDR3 protein. This sample has under 150,000 distinct CDR3 sequences, with about 8% found just once. This material consisted of CD4+ T cells sorted from PBMCs, taken 5 days after the yellow fever booster vaccination. Every receptor here comes from a man between 25 and 39 years old who received the YFV17D yellow fever vaccine. CDR3s include the opening cysteine and the closing phenylalanine or tryptophan. Fields, in order: clone size, V gene, J gene, D gene, CDR3 DNA, CDR3 protein. The D gene is left open where the match is weak. Only some rows state a clone size, as once, few, many or a class for expanded clones.

clone_size: many
v_call: TRBV27
j_call: TRBJ2-2
d_call: NA
cdr3_nt: TGTGCCAGCAGTTCGACCCTATTAAACACCGGGGAGCTGTTTTTT
cdr3_aa: CASSSTLLNTGELFF

clone_size: many
v_call: TRBV5-4
j_call: TRBJ2-3
d_call: NA
cdr3_nt: TGTGCCAGCAGCTTGGTAGGGCCAGATACGCAGTATTTT
cdr3_aa: CASSLVGPDTQYF

clone_size: many
v_call: TRBV2
j_call: TRBJ2-5
d_call: NA
cdr3_nt: TGTGCCAGCGTCAAAGGGATTCTGGAGACCCAGTACTTC
cdr3_aa: CASVKGILETQYF

clone_size: many
v_call: TRBV7-3
j_call: TRBJ2-1
d_call: NA
cdr3_nt: TGTGCCAGCAGCTTAGACGGATATGAGCAGTTCTTC
cdr3_aa: CASSLDGYEQFF

clone_size: many
v_call: TRBV6-5
j_call: TRBJ2-7
d_call: TRBD2
cdr3_nt: TGTGCCAGCAGTTACTCGACGCTACTAGCGGGAGGTCGGGAGCAGTACTTC
cdr3_aa: CASSYSTLLAGGREQYF

clone_size: NA
v_call: TRBV9
j_call: TRBJ2-2
d_call: TRBD1
cdr3_nt: TGTGCCAGCAGCGTAGGACAGGGGGCCGCGAACACCGGGGAGCTGTTTTTT
cdr3_aa: CASSVGQGAANTGELFF

clone_size: many
v_call: TRBV11-2
j_call: TRBJ2-1
d_call: TRBD1
cdr3_nt: TGTGCCAGCAGCAGACAGGGTTATAAGCAGTTCTTC
cdr3_aa: CASSRQGYKQFF

clone_size: NA
v_call: TRBV29-1
j_call: TRBJ1-1
d_call: NA
cdr3_nt: TGCAGCGTTGAAAGAGAGATGAACACTGAAGCTTTCTTT
cdr3_aa: CSVEREMNTEAFF

clone_size: many
v_call: TRBV20-1
j_call: TRBJ1-3
d_call: NA
cdr3_nt: TGCAGTGCGCCGATTGGGGGATCTGGAAACACCATATATTTT
cdr3_aa: CSAPIGGSGNTIYF

clone_size: many
v_call: TRBV20-1
j_call: TRBJ2-1
d_call: NA
cdr3_nt: TGCAGTGTCCCGACTAGTCAAATCTACAATGAGCAGTTCTTC
cdr3_aa: CSVPTSQIYNEQFF

clone_size: NA
v_call: TRBV7-2
j_call: TRBJ2-2
d_call: NA
cdr3_nt: TGTGCCAGCAGCTTAGTCGTAGGGAACACCGGGGAGCTGTTTTTT
cdr3_aa: CASSLVVGNTGELFF

clone_size: many
v_call: TRBV5-1
j_call: TRBJ2-7
d_call: NA
cdr3_nt: TGCGCCAGCAGCCCGGTACTAGGGACACTTTCGGGCGAGCAGTACTTC
cdr3_aa: CASSPVLGTLSGEQYF

clone_size: many
v_call: TRBV11-2
j_call: TRBJ2-4
d_call: TRBD2
cdr3_nt: TGTGCCAGCAGCTTAAGATCGGGACTAGCGGACCTTCCAGCCAAAAACATTCAGTACTTC
cdr3_aa: CASSLRSGLADLPAKNIQYF

clone_size: many
v_call: TRBV20-1
j_call: TRBJ2-1
d_call: NA
cdr3_nt: TGCAGTGCCTCGGGCGGGATCGTCGAGCAGTTCTTC
cdr3_aa: CSASGGIVEQFF

clone_size: many
v_call: TRBV20-1
j_call: TRBJ2-3
d_call: NA
cdr3_nt: TGCAGTGCTCCCAGCTGGCAGAACACAGATACGCAGTATTTT
cdr3_aa: CSAPSWQNTDTQYF

clone_size: many
v_call: TRBV5-1
j_call: TRBJ2-3
d_call: NA
cdr3_nt: TGCGCCAGCAGCGCGCCTTTTGATGGGATCACAGATACGCAGTATTTT
cdr3_aa: CASSAPFDGITDTQYF

clone_size: NA
v_call: TRBV7-2
j_call: TRBJ2-2
d_call: NA
cdr3_nt: TGTGCCAGCAGCCCGACCGGGACTGTAACCACCGGGGAGCTGTTTTTT
cdr3_aa: CASSPTGTVTTGELFF

clone_size: many
v_call: TRBV20-1
j_call: TRBJ2-3
d_call: NA
cdr3_nt: TGCAGTGCTAGTCGGGACTTCACAGATACGCAGTATTTT
cdr3_aa: CSASRDFTDTQYF

clone_size: many
v_call: TRBV29-1
j_call: TRBJ2-7
d_call: NA
cdr3_nt: TGCAGCGTTACCGACAGCTCCTACGAGCAGTACTTC
cdr3_aa: CSVTDSSYEQYF

clone_size: many
v_call: TRBV19
j_call: TRBJ2-1
d_call: NA
cdr3_nt: TGTGCCAGCAGTCGGACCGGGAGCTCCTACAATGAGCAGTTCTTC
cdr3_aa: CASSRTGSSYNEQFF

clone_size: NA
v_call: TRBV28
j_call: TRBJ2-2
d_call: NA
cdr3_nt: TGTGCCAGCAAGGGCGGGACGAACACCGGGGAGCTGTTTTTT
cdr3_aa: CASKGGTNTGELFF

clone_size: many
v_call: TRBV6-1
j_call: TRBJ2-7
d_call: TRBD2
cdr3_nt: TGTGCCAGCAGCTTGGTTAGCGGGAGTAGATCGTACGAGCAGTACTTC
cdr3_aa: CASSLVSGSRSYEQYF

clone_size: many
v_call: TRBV10-3
j_call: TRBJ2-1
d_call: TRBD2
cdr3_nt: TGTGCCATCAGTGACCGCGGGAGCTCCTACAATGAGCAGTTCTTC
cdr3_aa: CAISDRGSSYNEQFF

clone_size: NA
v_call: TRBV5-4
j_call: TRBJ2-5
d_call: NA
cdr3_nt: TGTGCCAGCAGCTTGGGACAACAAGGGGAGACCCAGTACTTC
cdr3_aa: CASSLGQQGETQYF

clone_size: NA
v_call: TRBV7-9
j_call: TRBJ2-7
d_call: NA
cdr3_nt: TGTGCCAGCAGTGTACCGGGGTCCTACGAGCAGTACTTC
cdr3_aa: CASSVPGSYEQYF

clone_size: many
v_call: TRBV27
j_call: TRBJ2-1
d_call: NA
cdr3_nt: TGTGCCAGCAGTCCGAGGGACGGTTCCTACAATGAGCAGTTCTTC
cdr3_aa: CASSPRDGSYNEQFF

clone_size: NA
v_call: TRBV29-1
j_call: TRBJ1-6
d_call: NA
cdr3_nt: TGCAGCGCAACAACTGGGGGCCTTTCTTCACCCCTCCACTTT
cdr3_aa: CSATTGGLSSPLHF

clone_size: NA
v_call: TRBV5-4
j_call: TRBJ2-7
d_call: NA
cdr3_nt: TGTGCCAGCAGCTTGTACGGGCGGAGCTCCTACGAGCAGTACTTC
cdr3_aa: CASSLYGRSSYEQYF

clone_size: many
v_call: TRBV30
j_call: TRBJ2-7
d_call: NA
cdr3_nt: TGTGCCTGGAGTGGTCAGGGGTCATCGACCTACGAGCAGTACTTC
cdr3_aa: CAWSGQGSSTYEQYF

clone_size: NA
v_call: TRBV5-1
j_call: TRBJ2-2
d_call: TRBD2
cdr3_nt: TGCGCCAGCAGGCTAGCGGGCCGCGCGAACACCGGGGAGCTGTTTTTT
cdr3_aa: CASRLAGRANTGELFF

clone_size: many
v_call: TRBV30
j_call: TRBJ2-7
d_call: TRBD1
cdr3_nt: TGTGCCTGGAGTCCGAGGGGGCGCTACGAGCAGTACTTC
cdr3_aa: CAWSPRGRYEQYF

clone_size: many
v_call: TRBV5-1
j_call: TRBJ1-1
d_call: NA
cdr3_nt: TGCGCCAGCAGCTTGGGGTATCGTGAAGCTTTCTTT
cdr3_aa: CASSLGYREAFF

clone_size: few
v_call: TRBV19
j_call: TRBJ2-7
d_call: NA
cdr3_nt: TGTGCCAGTAGTAACGACTACGAGCAGTACTTC
cdr3_aa: CASSNDYEQYF

clone_size: many
v_call: TRBV5-1
j_call: TRBJ2-5
d_call: NA
cdr3_nt: TGCGCCAGCAGCATGACTGGACAAGAGACCCAGTACTTC
cdr3_aa: CASSMTGQETQYF

clone_size: few
v_call: TRBV10-2
j_call: TRBJ2-2
d_call: TRBD1
cdr3_nt: TGCGCCAGCTTGGACAGGGGGAACACCGGGGAGCTGTTTTTT
cdr3_aa: CASLDRGNTGELFF

clone_size: many
v_call: TRBV5-1
j_call: TRBJ2-2
d_call: NA
cdr3_nt: TGCGCCAGCAGCTTTAGGGAGGACTGGTCCGGGGAGCTGTTTTTT
cdr3_aa: CASSFREDWSGELFF

clone_size: NA
v_call: TRBV18
j_call: TRBJ1-2
d_call: NA
cdr3_nt: TGTGCCAGCTCACCCTCGACATCGTACTATGGCTACACCTTC
cdr3_aa: CASSPSTSYYGYTF

clone_size: many
v_call: TRBV29-1
j_call: TRBJ2-7
d_call: NA
cdr3_nt: TGCAGCGTTACTCAGAGGAGCGAGCAGTACTTC
cdr3_aa: CSVTQRSEQYF

clone_size: many
v_call: TRBV28
j_call: TRBJ1-5
d_call: TRBD1
cdr3_nt: TGTGCCAGCAGTTTATCGTCAGTACCTAAACAGGGGAGAATATATCAGCCCCAGCATTTT
cdr3_aa: CASSLSSVPKQGRIYQPQHF

clone_size: many
v_call: TRBV5-5
j_call: TRBJ2-3
d_call: TRBD2
cdr3_nt: TGTGCCAGCAGCTTTAGCGGGGCTTCCACAGATACGCAGTATTTT
cdr3_aa: CASSFSGASTDTQYF

clone_size: few
v_call: TRBV27
j_call: TRBJ2-3
d_call: NA
cdr3_nt: TGTGCCAGCAGACGGGAGCCCACAGATACGCAGTATTTT
cdr3_aa: CASRREPTDTQYF

clone_size: many
v_call: TRBV10-3
j_call: TRBJ2-1
d_call: TRBD2
cdr3_nt: TGTGCCATCAGTGAGTCCCGGCTAGCGGGAGGGGGCTCCTACAATGAGCAGTTCTTC
cdr3_aa: CAISESRLAGGGSYNEQFF

clone_size: many
v_call: TRBV7-9
j_call: TRBJ2-6
d_call: NA
cdr3_nt: TGTGCCAGCAGCTTAGACGTCAGAGCCTCTGGGGCCAACGTCCTGACTTTC
cdr3_aa: CASSLDVRASGANVLTF

clone_size: NA
v_call: TRBV6-5
j_call: TRBJ2-7
d_call: TRBD2
cdr3_nt: TGTGCCAGCAGAGAAAGCGGGAGGGCTTACGAGCAGTACTTC
cdr3_aa: CASRESGRAYEQYF

clone_size: many
v_call: TRBV4-2
j_call: TRBJ2-5
d_call: NA
cdr3_nt: TGTGCCAGCAGCCAAGTATCCATAGCGGATCAAGAGACCCAGTACTTC
cdr3_aa: CASSQVSIADQETQYF

clone_size: few
v_call: TRBV5-5
j_call: TRBJ2-5
d_call: TRBD1
cdr3_nt: TGTGCCAGCAGCTTGGGGGACAGGGGCGCACAAGAGACCCAGTACTTC
cdr3_aa: CASSLGDRGAQETQYF

clone_size: many
v_call: TRBV7-8
j_call: TRBJ2-3
d_call: NA
cdr3_nt: TGTGCCAGCAGCTTAGAAAAGATCCCCAGGCAGTATTTT
cdr3_aa: CASSLEKIPRQYF

clone_size: many
v_call: TRBV28
j_call: TRBJ2-7
d_call: NA
cdr3_nt: TGTGCCAGCAGCAATTCCGGGACTGTAGAATACGAGCAGTACTTC
cdr3_aa: CASSNSGTVEYEQYF

clone_size: many
v_call: TRBV7-9
j_call: TRBJ2-1
d_call: NA
cdr3_nt: TGTGCCAGCAGCCCCGACGAGGGTTCCTACAATGAGCAGTTCTTC
cdr3_aa: CASSPDEGSYNEQFF

clone_size: NA
v_call: TRBV7-2
j_call: TRBJ2-1
d_call: NA
cdr3_nt: TGTGCCAGCAGCTCTGGTCAGGGGGGTTACAATGAGCAGTTCTTC
cdr3_aa: CASSSGQGGYNEQFF